The 10 T cell receptor beta chains in this list originate from one sample, sequenced in a study of regulatory T cells in long-lasting Graves disease. Sample time point: newly diagnosed GD, antithyroid drugs for less than 3 months. TCR sequences were obtained from RNA taken from PBMCs. The authors built TCR beta libraries using iRepertoire HTBI primers and Arm-PCR of CDR3 regions. TCRdb re-analysed the multiplex PCR reads in MiXCR, keeping a single row per CDR3 protein. This sample has around 500,000 distinct CDR3 sequences, with approximately 12% found just once. These data were also reused for a study on T cells in Graves' hyperthyroidism and ophthalmopathy.

The input for sequencing was peripheral blood mononuclear cells (PBMCs), taken at new diagnosis, from a patient treated with antithyroid drugs. These receptor sequences come from a woman between 25 and 40 years old with Graves disease.

V gene TRBV9 combines with J gene TRBJ2-1; the D gene is possibly TRBD1 (5 bases). CDR3 length: 12 residues. Germline V gene sequence: CDR1 SGDLS, CDR2 YYNGEE. With 6 bases removed from V and 5 bases from J, the gap between germline ends came to 9 bases. The DNA of the CDR3 is TGTGCCAGCAATTCAGGGAACAATGAGCAGTTCTTC. This translates into CASNSGNNEQFF.

This clonotype was observed at least ten times. The genes are TRBV12-3 or TRBV12-4 and TRBJ1-1; D is ambiguous. V dropped 7 bases and J dropped 1 base, with 13 bases sitting between them. There are 14 residues in the CDR3. The CDR3 sequence: CASMPGFPNTEAFF. The CDR3 bases are TGTGCCAGCATGCCGGGATTCCCGAACACTGAAGCTTTCTTT.

This clonotype has a count of ten or more. The chain combines TRBV11-3 with TRBJ1-1; weak D call: TRBD1 (6 bases). The CDR3 runs to 14 residues. The V gene lost 3 bases and the J gene lost 4 bases, with 12 bases spanning the gap. Germline lookup yields CDR1 SGHNT and CDR2 YENEEA. CDR3 residues: CASSFWGQGTEAFF. The DNA of the CDR3 is TGTGCCAGCAGCTTCTGGGGGCAGGGCACTGAAGCTTTCTTT.

Many counts were recorded for this clonotype. V is TRBV12-3 or TRBV12-4 and J is TRBJ2-1, with 13 bases aligning to TRBD2. J was trimmed by 8 bases and V by 7 bases; bases with no gene match: 11. This CDR3 contains 16 residues. The CDR3 DNA follows: TGTGCCAGCACCGACGAGACTAGCGGGAGGCTCGATGAGCAGTTCTTC. Protein: CASTDETSGRLDEQFF.

This clonotype was counted many times. J is TRBJ2-1 and V is TRBV7-9; 7 positions match TRBD2. The J call may be incorrect, as the DNA end agrees better with TRBJ2-5. The CDR3 has 18 residues. The V gene's germline CDR1 is SEHNR and CDR2 FQNEAQ (reference sequence). This CDR3 reads CASSPSRLAVRRRETQYF. Here the CDR3 DNA reads TGTGCCAGCAGCCCCTCTCGGCTAGCGGTCCGAAGGCGGGAGACCCAGTACTTC.

This clonotype was observed many times. The chain joins TRBV2 to TRBJ1-2; a possible D gene is TRBD1 (6 bases). Trimming shortened V by 6 bases and J by 3 bases, and 11 bases separated the two germline ends. Germline V CDR1 and CDR2: SNHLY, FYNNEI. This CDR3 comprises 13 residues. CDR3 coding DNA: TGTGCCAGCAGCATTAGACAGGACTATGGCTACACCTTC. Translation gives CASSIRQDYGYTF.

The chain combines TRBV4-1 with TRBJ2-7; 11 positions agree with TRBD1. The CDR3 extends over 17 amino acids. In germline, CDR1 is MGHRA, CDR2 YSYEKL. Trimming removed 1 base from V and 9 bases from J; junction bases left unmatched: 14. CDR3 in amino acids: CASSQGSTGTGGNGQYF. CDR3 nucleotide sequence: TGCGCCAGCAGCCAAGGGAGCACCGGGACAGGGGGAAACGGGCAGTACTTC.

This clonotype appeared many times. The rearrangement links TRBV10-3 to TRBJ2-5, with a tentative D call TRBD1 (5 bases). The germline gives CDR1 ENHRY, CDR2 SYGVKD. V was cut by 6 bases and J by 6 bases, with 14 bases left in between. This CDR3 spans 13 amino acids. The CDR3 sequence: CAISDAGLKTQYF. The CDR3 nucleotides read TGTGCCATCAGCGACGCAGGGTTGAAGACCCAGTACTTC.

A remark on this clonotype: A much larger clone lies a single base off, so this may be a read error. The rearrangement uses TRBV2 and TRBJ2-7; D gene unclear. V was shortened by 7 bases and J by 7 bases, with 23 bases between the two germline ends. CDR1 is SNHLY, CDR2 FYNNEI, per germline. This CDR3 is 15 amino acids long. CDR3: CASTWTSSSYNEQYF. CDR3 in DNA: TGTGCCAGCACCTGGACCTCAAGCTCCTACAATGAGCAGTACTTC.

As to this clonotype: This may be a read error: a much more frequent sequence differs by one nucleotide. The genes are TRBV18 and TRBJ2-3; 14 nucleotides agree with TRBD2. The CDR3 spans 18 residues. Germline values: CDR1 KGHSH, CDR2 LQKENI. V gave up 6 bases and J gave up 2 bases; unmatched junction bases: 10. In DNA form, the CDR3 reads TGTGCCAGCTCGCCCGGGACTAGCGGGAGCCTAATCACAGATACGCAGTATTTT. This sequence encodes CASSPGTSGSLITDTQYF.